Presented here are 9 T cell receptor beta chains from one specimen sequenced in a study of PD-1 blockade in classical Hodgkin lymphoma (dated by TCRdb to the early 2020s). Library preparation was by the immunoSEQ multiplex PCR assay. Entries here come from immuneACCESS through TCRdb and include only in-frame sequences with V and J called. Some clones fail to appear in such tables; in the studies checked, an unresolved V gene covers under half of the shortfall, and the cause of the remainder is unknown. In this sample the table shows 150,000 or so clones, just under 80% of which occur a single time. The ten largest clones take up 7% to 9.5% of the sample. The sample's time point, from its label and the paper: cycle 2 day 1 (C2D1) of nivolumab. Relapse after autologous stem cell transplantation had occurred in all trial patients, and cohorts A, B and C were distinguished by prior brentuximab vedotin exposure.

This specimen was peripheral blood mononuclear cells (PBMCs), taken before the second cycle of nivolumab. Receptors originate from a human donor with classical Hodgkin lymphoma.

V gene TRBV6-5 combines with J gene TRBJ2-7; 7 bases fit TRBD1. The CDR3 runs to 14 residues. Germline trimming cut 5 bases from V and 5 bases from J; bases unmatched to any gene: 9. Germline V gene lookup returns CDR1 MNHEY and CDR2 SVGAGI. CDR3 nucleotide sequence: TGTGCCAGCAGTGGTACAGGGGTTGGAAACGAGCAGTACTTC. This codes for CASSGTGVGNEQYF.

This clone came up once. V and J are TRBV6-1 and TRBJ1-6; D perhaps matches TRBD1 (5 bases). The CDR3 loop spans 17 amino acids. Germline V CDR1 and CDR2: MNHNS, SASEGT. V lost 4 bases to trimming and J lost 2 bases, with 15 bases between them. The CDR3 coding sequence is TGTGCCAGCAGTGGGGGCGGGGAAGGGACCTATAATTCACCCCTCCACTTT. Protein product: CASSGGGEGTYNSPLHF.

V usage is TRBV28 and J usage is TRBJ1-2, with no clear D. Trimming pared 4 bases from V and 2 bases from J, leaving 17 bases between. The CDR3 is 16 amino acids. Germline V gene lookup returns CDR1 MDHEN and CDR2 SYDVKM. This CDR3 is CASSSPHVFVNYGYTF. The CDR3 DNA reads TGTGCCAGCAGTTCCCCTCACGTCTTCGTAAACTATGGCTACACCTTC.

About this clone: Other DNA sequences of this sample code for an identical CDR3. The rearrangement joins TRBV19 to TRBJ2-7; D unresolved. V was pared by 0 bases and J by 4 bases, with 7 bases between. Germline loops: CDR1 LNHDA, CDR2 SQIVND (reference sequence). This CDR3 is built from 13 residues. The CDR3 spells CASSIDLGYEQYF. The CDR3, as DNA: TGTGCCAGTAGTATAGATCTGGGTTACGAGCAGTACTTC.

This chain joins TRBV7-3 and TRBJ2-6, with 8 bases identical to TRBD2. J was trimmed by 0 bases and V by 3 bases; bases with no gene match: 13. This CDR3 is built from 20 residues. CDR1 SGHTA and CDR2 FQGTGA come from the germline V gene. The CDR3, as DNA: TGTGCCAGCAGCTTGGTACCACTAGCGGTCATACCCTCTGGGGCCAACGTCCTGACTTTC. This translates into CASSLVPLAVIPSGANVLTF.

V usage is TRBV18 and J usage is TRBJ2-5, with D tentatively TRBD2 (6 bases). Germline V gene data show CDR1 as KGHSH and CDR2 as LQKENI. The V end was cut by 2 bases, the J end by 1 base, with 11 bases between. The CDR3 is 15 amino acids. The CDR3 sequence is CASSPMRELQETQYF. The CDR3 coding sequence is TGTGCCAGCTCACCAATGCGGGAACTCCAAGAGACCCAGTACTTC.

The chain carries TRBV7-2 and TRBJ1-2; no clear D. The germline V gene encodes CDR1 SGHTA and CDR2 FQGNSA. The V end lost 1 base, the J end lost 2 bases, and 2 bases lay between the germline ends. CDR3 size: 12 residues. CDR3 amino acids: CASSLVNYGYTF. Here the CDR3 DNA reads TGTGCCAGCAGCTTAGTCAACTATGGCTACACCTTC. The variable domain in full, completed from reference TRBV7-2 and TRBJ1-2, reads GAGVSQSPSNKVTEKGKDVELRCDPISGHTALYWYRQSLGQGLEFLIYFQGNSAPDKSGLPSDRFSAERTGGSVSTLTIQRTQQEDSAVYLCASSLVNYGYTFGSGTRLTVV.

The V and J genes are TRBV7-9 and TRBJ1-1, with D tentatively TRBD1 (6 bases). V gave up 2 bases and J gave up 11 bases, with 18 bases separating them. From germline, CDR1 is SEHNR and CDR2 FQNEAQ (reference sequence). The CDR3 is 14 amino acids. The CDR3 is CASSLYTGGQGAFF. CDR3 DNA sequence: TGTGCCAGCAGCTTATACACTGGGGGTCAGGGGGCTTTCTTT.

The chain links TRBV5-1 to TRBJ1-2, with D possibly matching TRBD1 (5 bases). Germline lookup yields CDR1 SGHRS and CDR2 YFSETQ. Trimming took 3 bases from V and 8 from J, leaving 23 bases between them. The CDR3 has 16 residues. In nucleotides, the CDR3 is TGCGCCAGCAGCTCCAATACGGGACGGTTGTTTGAGGGCTACACCTTC. The encoded protein is CASSSNTGRLFEGYTF.